This TCR beta chain was captured in a study of blood T cell repertoires in COVID-19. On the study more broadly: Researchers got acute and convalescent COVID-19 samples from the United States, Italy and Spain. From T cells, B-cell-depleted T cells, or PBMCs came the material, which was cDNA or gDNA.

Trimming removed 2 bases from V and 2 bases from J; junction bases left unmatched: 1. The germline gives CDR1 SGHDT, CDR2 YYEEEE. The CDR3 loop spans 14 amino acids. Study processing details: Researchers report that nucleated cell counts were estimated from reference gene primer amplification. Here immunoSEQ multiplex PCR was the method, and the copy in TCRdb shows in-frame clones only, minus some. V, J and clone size derive from that table, while D and trimming were established from the DNA sequence. The table includes around 27,000 clones, 75% to 90% detected once. The sequencing sample was made of peripheral blood. This TCR came from a man aged 60-69 years with acute or convalescent COVID-19. The genes are TRBV5-6 and TRBJ1-1; TRBD1 agrees at 9 bases. The CDR3 loop reads CASSLQGANTEAFF. Written as DNA, the CDR3 is TGTGCCAGCAGCTTACAGGGGGCAAACACTGAAGCTTTCTTT.